One sample yielded the 7 T cell receptor beta chains listed below, sequenced in a study of T cells in localized non-small cell lung cancer. Sequencing was performed with immunoSEQ multiplex PCR; in TCRdb, only in-frame clones are kept and a portion is missing. Found here are some 3,100 clones, around 28% of them singletons; the top ten hold about 15%. The source material was lung tumor tissue, sampled before any cancer treatment. The receptors stem from a man aged 35-69 years with stage III lung adenocarcinoma.

A few counts support this clone. V gene TRBV4-1 combines with J gene TRBJ1-1; D remains unclear. The CDR3 has 16 residues. The ends were cut back, 4 bases at V and 1 base at J, with 16 bases in the middle. Germline V CDR1 and CDR2: MGHRA, YSYEKL. Here the CDR3 DNA reads TGCGCCAGCAGCCTTACCGTGGGTATTCAGAACACTGAAGCTTTCTTT. Translating gives CASSLTVGIQNTEAFF.

This chain connects TRBV10-3 to TRBJ2-5, with D perhaps being TRBD1 or TRBD2 (5 bases each). CDR3 length: 14 amino acids. CDR1 and CDR2 (germline): ENHRY, SYGVKD. Trimming shortened V by 0 bases and J by 5 bases, and 10 bases separated the two germline ends. The CDR3 loop reads CAISESTGTETQYF. The CDR3 DNA reads as TGTGCCATCAGTGAGTCGACGGGGACGGAGACCCAGTACTTC.

The V call is TRBV28, the J call TRBJ1-2, with 9 bases matching TRBD1. V was pared by 5 bases and J by 6 bases, with 7 bases of the junction left unmatched. The CDR3 covers 14 residues. CDR1 is MDHEN, CDR2 SYDVKM, per germline. The CDR3 DNA reads as TGTGCCAGCAGTAGGGGAGACAGGGGGGATGGCTACACCTTC. Protein product: CASSRGDRGDGYTF.

This clone was picked up one time. This sequence joins TRBV28 and TRBJ1-2, with 8 bases fitting TRBD1. V shed 6 bases, J shed 2 bases, and the junction held 11 bases outside the gene matches. The CDR3 spans 16 residues. CDR1 is MDHEN and CDR2 is SYDVKM in the germline V gene. The CDR3 reads CASRSSGTGQNYGYTF. CDR3 coding DNA: TGTGCCAGCAGGTCATCCGGGACAGGACAGAACTATGGCTACACCTTC.

By sample fraction, this clone is medium-sized. The V gene is TRBV10-3, the J gene TRBJ2-1; D is unclear. Trimming shortened V by 0 bases and J by 8 bases, and 14 bases separated the two germline ends. Germline CDR1 is ENHRY and CDR2 is SYGVKD. CDR3 length: 15 amino acids. Written as DNA, the CDR3 is TGTGCCATCAGTGAGTCGAGTGCTGGGTTCCATGAGCAGTTCTTC. This encodes CAISESSAGFHEQFF.

J is TRBJ2-2 and V is TRBV19; weak D call: TRBD2 (6 bases). Per germline, CDR1 LNHDA and CDR2 SQIVND (reference sequence). The V end was cut by 0 bases, the J end by 4 bases, with 12 bases between. The CDR3 covers 16 residues. CDR3 loop: CASSIDSATSTGELFF. CDR3 in DNA: TGTGCCAGTAGTATAGATAGCGCGACTAGCACCGGGGAGCTGTTTTTT.

This clone turned up a few times. V gene TRBV19 combines with J gene TRBJ2-7; D perhaps matches TRBD1 (6 bases). This CDR3 has 15 residues. Trimming cost V 5 bases and J 6 bases, with 20 bases left between them. Germline CDR1 and CDR2: LNHDA and SQIVND (reference sequence). The chain's CDR3 is CASSHRGEGVLEQYF. DNA for the CDR3: TGTGCCAGTAGTCATCGGGGCGAGGGGGTACTCGAGCAGTACTTC. Full variable domain (remainder filled in from reference TRBV19 and TRBJ2-7): DGGITQSPKYLFRKEGQNVTLSCEQNLNHDAMYWYRQDPGQGLRLIYYSQIVNDFQKGDIAEGYSVSREKKESFPLTVTSAQKNPTAFYLCASSHRGEGVLEQYFGPGTRLTVT.